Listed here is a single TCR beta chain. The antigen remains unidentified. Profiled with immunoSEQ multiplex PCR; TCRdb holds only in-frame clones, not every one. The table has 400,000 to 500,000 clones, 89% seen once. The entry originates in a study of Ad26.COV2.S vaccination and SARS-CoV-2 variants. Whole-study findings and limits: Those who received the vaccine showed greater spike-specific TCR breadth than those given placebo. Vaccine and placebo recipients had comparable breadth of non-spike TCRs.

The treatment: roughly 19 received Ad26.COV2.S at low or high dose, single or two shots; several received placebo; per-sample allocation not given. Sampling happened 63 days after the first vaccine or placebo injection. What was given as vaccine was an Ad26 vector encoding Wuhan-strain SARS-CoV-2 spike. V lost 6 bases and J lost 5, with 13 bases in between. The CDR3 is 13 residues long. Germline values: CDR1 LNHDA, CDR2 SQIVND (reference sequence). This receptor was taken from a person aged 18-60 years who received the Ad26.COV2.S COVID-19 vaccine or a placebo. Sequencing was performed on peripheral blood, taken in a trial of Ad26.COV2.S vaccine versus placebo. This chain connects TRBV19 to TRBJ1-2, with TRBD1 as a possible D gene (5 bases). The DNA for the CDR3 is TGTGCCAGTAGCGCCGGGACCTTGTATGGCTACACCTTC. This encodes CASSAGTLYGYTF.